Below are 9 T cell receptor beta chains sequenced from a single sample in a study of regulatory T cells in long-lasting Graves disease. To make TCR beta libraries, researchers used iRepertoire HTBI primers and Arm-PCR of CDR3 regions. TCRdb recomputed calls from the multiplex PCR reads with MiXCR, one row per CDR3 protein. The sample has hundreds of thousands of distinct CDR3 sequences; roughly 17% are singletons. The time point here: newly diagnosed GD, antithyroid drugs for less than 3 months. Construction of the TCR library relied on RNA isolated from PBMCs. These records were also assigned to another study, of T cells in Graves' hyperthyroidism and ophthalmopathy.

Sample: peripheral blood mononuclear cells (PBMCs), taken at new diagnosis, from a patient treated with antithyroid drugs. Every receptor here comes from a middle-aged man with Graves disease.

In its sample, this clonotype was seen many times. The rearrangement joins TRBV6-1 to TRBJ2-5; 11 nucleotides match TRBD1. V shed 6 bases and J 3 bases; nucleotides not matched to a gene: 6. CDR1 is MNHNS, CDR2 SASEGT, per germline. This CDR3 is 15 amino acids long. The CDR3 DNA sequence: TGTGCCAGCAGCCCCAGGGACAGGGGGAAAGAGACCCAGTACTTC. This encodes CASSPRDRGKETQYF.

This chain links TRBV27 with TRBJ2-5, with D tentatively TRBD2 (5 bases). The CDR3 has 14 residues. Germline V gene data show CDR1 as MNHEY and CDR2 as SMNVEV (reference sequence). V was clipped by 1 base and J by 5 bases, with 11 bases between them. The CDR3 DNA is TGTGCCAGCAGTTTATTAGGACGCGGGGAGACCCAGTACTTC. It translates to CASSLLGRGETQYF.

The chain carries TRBV30 and TRBJ1-2; no clear D. CDR1 and CDR2 (germline): GTSNPN, SVGIG (reference sequence). This CDR3 spans 12 amino acids. V dropped 8 bases and J dropped 0 bases, with 10 bases sitting between them. The CDR3 sequence: CAERAANYGYTF. The CDR3 nucleotides are TGTGCCGAGAGGGCGGCTAACTATGGCTACACCTTC.

This clonotype was counted at least ten times. The J gene is TRBJ2-5, the V gene TRBV18, with 7 positions matching TRBD1. Germline V gene lookup returns CDR1 KGHSH and CDR2 LQKENI. The CDR3 sequence is 13 residues long. Germline trimming cut 5 bases from V and 5 bases from J; bases unmatched to any gene: 5. The CDR3: CASSRGPRETQYF. The CDR3 DNA reads TGTGCCAGCTCAAGGGGGCCACGGGAGACCCAGTACTTC.

The CDR3 DNA follows: TGTGCCAGCAGTTTAGCGTCTGGAAGCTCCTACAATGAGCAGTTCTTC. Encoded protein: CASSLASGSSYNEQFF. The chain combines TRBV12-3 or TRBV12-4 with TRBJ2-1; D is uncertain. V lost 0 bases to trimming and J lost 0 bases, with 9 bases between them. The CDR3 totals 16 residues.

This clonotype was counted between two and nine times. The J gene is TRBJ2-3, the V gene TRBV20-1; 9 bases align to TRBD1. V dropped 5 bases and J dropped 1; count of bases not matched to a gene: 16. There are 18 residues in the CDR3. CDR1 DFQATT and CDR2 SNEGSKA come from the germline V gene (reference sequence). CDR3 region: CSAGHRDRVTSRTDTQYF. CDR3 DNA: TGCAGTGCTGGCCACCGGGACAGGGTAACAAGTCGCACAGATACGCAGTATTTT.

This clonotype was found many times. The chain carries TRBV24-1 and TRBJ1-2; 7 bases align to TRBD1. V shed 2 bases, J shed 5 bases, and the junction held 4 bases outside the gene matches. The CDR3 sequence is 14 residues long. Germline-derived CDR1 and CDR2 are KGHDR and SFDVKD. CDR3 region: CATSDSRGEYGYTF. The CDR3 coding sequence is TGTGCCACCAGTGATTCCAGGGGGGAGTATGGCTACACCTTC.

At least ten counts were recorded for this clonotype. The rearrangement uses TRBV20-1 and TRBJ2-7; perhaps TRBD1 as D (5 bases). Germline values: CDR1 DFQATT, CDR2 SNEGSKA (reference sequence). V lost 3 bases and J lost 2, with 8 bases in between. CDR3 length equals 12 residues. DNA of the CDR3: TGCAGTGCTAGGGCAGGGACCTACGAGCAGTACTTC. Protein sequence: CSARAGTYEQYF.

The chain employs TRBV4-2 and TRBJ2-7, with TRBD2 matching 11 bases. J lost 3 bases, V lost 0 bases, and 7 bases had no gene match. This CDR3 has 17 amino acids. The V gene's germline CDR1 is LGHNA and CDR2 YNFKEQ. The CDR3 reads CASSQELTSGVGYEQYF. In DNA form, the CDR3 reads TGTGCCAGCAGCCAAGAATTGACTAGCGGGGTAGGCTACGAGCAGTACTTC.